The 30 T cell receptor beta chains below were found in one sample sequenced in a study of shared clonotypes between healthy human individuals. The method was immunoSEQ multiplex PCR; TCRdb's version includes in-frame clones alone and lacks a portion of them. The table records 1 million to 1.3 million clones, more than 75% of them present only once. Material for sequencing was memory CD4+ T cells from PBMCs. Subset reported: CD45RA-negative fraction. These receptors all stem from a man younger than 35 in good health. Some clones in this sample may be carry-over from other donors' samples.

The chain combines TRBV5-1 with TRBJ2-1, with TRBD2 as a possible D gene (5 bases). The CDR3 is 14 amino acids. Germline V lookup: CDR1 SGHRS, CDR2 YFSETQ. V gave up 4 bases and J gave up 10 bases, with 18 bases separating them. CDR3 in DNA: TGCGCCAGCAGCCCCCTGCTTGAGAGCGGCGAGCAGTTCTTC. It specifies CASSPLLESGEQFF.

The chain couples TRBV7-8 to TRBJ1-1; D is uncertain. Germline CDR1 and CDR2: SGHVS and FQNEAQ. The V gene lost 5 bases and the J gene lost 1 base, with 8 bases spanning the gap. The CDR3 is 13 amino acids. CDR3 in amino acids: CASSPRANTEAFF. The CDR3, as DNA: TGTGCCAGCAGCCCGAGGGCGAACACTGAAGCTTTCTTT.

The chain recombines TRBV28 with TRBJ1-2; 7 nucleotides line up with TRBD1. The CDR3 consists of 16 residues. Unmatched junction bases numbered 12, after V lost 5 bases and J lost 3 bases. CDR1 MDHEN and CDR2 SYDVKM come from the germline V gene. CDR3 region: CASSPGLDRTYYGYTF. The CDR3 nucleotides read TGTGCCAGCAGTCCTGGGTTGGACAGGACTTACTATGGCTACACCTTC.

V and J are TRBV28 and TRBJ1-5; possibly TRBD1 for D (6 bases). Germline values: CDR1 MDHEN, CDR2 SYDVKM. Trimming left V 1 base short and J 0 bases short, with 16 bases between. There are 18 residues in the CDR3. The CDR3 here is CASSLYTDSSYSNQPQHF. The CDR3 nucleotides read TGTGCCAGCAGTTTATATACGGACAGCAGTTATAGCAATCAGCCCCAGCATTTT.

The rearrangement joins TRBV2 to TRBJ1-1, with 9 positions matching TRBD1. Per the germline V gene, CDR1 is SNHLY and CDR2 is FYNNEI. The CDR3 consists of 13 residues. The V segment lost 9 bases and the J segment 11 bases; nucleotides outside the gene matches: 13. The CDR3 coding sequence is TGTGCCAGTACCTTGGGGACAGGGCTCTCCGCTTTCTTT. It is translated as CASTLGTGLSAFF.

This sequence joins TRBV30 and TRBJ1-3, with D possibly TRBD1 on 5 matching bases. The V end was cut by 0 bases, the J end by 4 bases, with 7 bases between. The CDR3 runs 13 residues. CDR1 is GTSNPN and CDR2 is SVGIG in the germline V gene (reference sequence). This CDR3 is CAWSVQGGNTIYF. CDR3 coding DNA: TGTGCCTGGAGTGTTCAGGGAGGAAACACCATATATTTT.

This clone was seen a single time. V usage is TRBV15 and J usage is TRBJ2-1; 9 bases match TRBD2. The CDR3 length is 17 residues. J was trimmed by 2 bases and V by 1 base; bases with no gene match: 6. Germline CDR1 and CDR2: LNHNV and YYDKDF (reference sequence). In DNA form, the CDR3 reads TGTGCCACCAGCAGAGTTAGCGGGAGCGGACCCTACAATGAGCAGTTCTTC. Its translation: CATSRVSGSGPYNEQFF. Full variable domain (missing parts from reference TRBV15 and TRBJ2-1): DAMVIQNPRYQVTQFGKPVTLSCSQTLNHNVMYWYQQKSSQAPKLLFHYYDKDFNNEADTPDNFQSRRPNTSFCFLDIRSPGLGDTAMYLCATSRVSGSGPYNEQFFGPGTRLTVL.

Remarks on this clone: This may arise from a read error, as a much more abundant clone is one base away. In DNA, the CDR3 is TGTGCCAGCAGCCCTCAGGGGAACACTGAAGCTTTCTTT. Translating it yields CASSPQGNTEAFF. This rearrangement joins TRBV14 to TRBJ1-1; tentatively, D is TRBD1 (5 bases). Trimming took 4 bases from V and 1 from J, leaving 7 bases between them. Looked up from germline, CDR1 is SGHDN and CDR2 is FVKESK. The CDR3 contains 13 residues.

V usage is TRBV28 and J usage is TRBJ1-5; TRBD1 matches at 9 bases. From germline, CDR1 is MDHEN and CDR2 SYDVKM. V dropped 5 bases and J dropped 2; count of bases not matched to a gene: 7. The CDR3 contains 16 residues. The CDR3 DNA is TGTGCCAGCAGTCCGGACAGGGGAGGGGGCAATCAGCCCCAGCATTTT. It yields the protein CASSPDRGGGNQPQHF. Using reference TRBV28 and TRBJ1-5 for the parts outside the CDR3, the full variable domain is DVKVTQSSRYLVKRTGEKVFLECVQDMDHENMFWYRQDPGLGLRLIYFSYDVKMKEKGDIPEGYSVSREKKERFSLILESASTNQTSMYLCASSPDRGGGNQPQHFGDGTRLSIL.

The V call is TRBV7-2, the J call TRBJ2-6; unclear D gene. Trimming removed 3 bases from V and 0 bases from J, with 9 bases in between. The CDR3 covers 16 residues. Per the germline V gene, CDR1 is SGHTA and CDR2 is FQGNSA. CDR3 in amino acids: CASSFLVYSGANVLTF. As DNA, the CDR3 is TGTGCCAGCAGCTTCCTGGTATACTCTGGGGCCAACGTCCTGACTTTC.

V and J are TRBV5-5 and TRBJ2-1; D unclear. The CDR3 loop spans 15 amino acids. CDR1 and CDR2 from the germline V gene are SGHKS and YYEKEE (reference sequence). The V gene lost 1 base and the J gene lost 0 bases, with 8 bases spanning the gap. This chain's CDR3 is CASSLIPSSYNEQFF. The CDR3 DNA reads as TGTGCCAGCAGCTTGATTCCTAGCTCCTACAATGAGCAGTTCTTC.

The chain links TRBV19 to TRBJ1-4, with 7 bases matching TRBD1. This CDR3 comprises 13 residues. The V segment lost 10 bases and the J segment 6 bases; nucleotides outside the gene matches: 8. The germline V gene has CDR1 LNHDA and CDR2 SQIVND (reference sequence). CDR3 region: CANTRDSDEKLFF. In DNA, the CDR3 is TGTGCCAACACCCGGGACAGCGATGAAAAACTGTTTTTT. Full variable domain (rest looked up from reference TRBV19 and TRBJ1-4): DGGITQSPKYLFRKEGQNVTLSCEQNLNHDAMYWYRQDPGQGLRLIYYSQIVNDFQKGDIAEGYSVSREKKESFPLTVTSAQKNPTAFYLCANTRDSDEKLFFGSGTQLSVL.

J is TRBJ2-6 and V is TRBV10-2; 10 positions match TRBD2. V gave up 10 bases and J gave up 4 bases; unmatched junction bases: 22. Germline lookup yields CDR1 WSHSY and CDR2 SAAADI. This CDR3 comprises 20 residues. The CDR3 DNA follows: TGCGCCACCCAGTCTTATAGGGTGTCTAGCGGGAGTGGAGGGGCCAACGTCCTGACTTTC. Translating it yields CATQSYRVSSGSGGANVLTF.

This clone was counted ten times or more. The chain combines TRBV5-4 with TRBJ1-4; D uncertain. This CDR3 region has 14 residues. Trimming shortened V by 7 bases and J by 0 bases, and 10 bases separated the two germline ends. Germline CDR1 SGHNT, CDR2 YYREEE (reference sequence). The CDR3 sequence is CASQDTPTNEKLFF. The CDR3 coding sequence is TGTGCCAGCCAAGACACTCCAACTAATGAAAAACTGTTTTTT.

This chain's CDR3 is CASSDGGGGNEQFF. CDR3 bases: TGTGCCAGCAGTGACGGGGGCGGAGGGAATGAGCAGTTCTTC. This chain uses TRBV6-4 with TRBJ2-1; D may match TRBD1 or TRBD2 (6 bases each). V gave up 2 bases and J gave up 7 bases, with 12 bases separating them. The germline V gene has CDR1 MRHNA and CDR2 SNTAGT. The CDR3 is 14 amino acids.

The CDR3 DNA follows: TGTGCCAGCCATGTGGGCTACGAGCAGTACTTC. Translation gives CASHVGYEQYF. The genes are TRBV2 and TRBJ2-7; no firm D call. Germline V gives CDR1 SNHLY, CDR2 FYNNEI. This CDR3 region has 11 residues. The V gene lost 8 bases and the J gene lost 3 bases, with 8 bases spanning the gap.

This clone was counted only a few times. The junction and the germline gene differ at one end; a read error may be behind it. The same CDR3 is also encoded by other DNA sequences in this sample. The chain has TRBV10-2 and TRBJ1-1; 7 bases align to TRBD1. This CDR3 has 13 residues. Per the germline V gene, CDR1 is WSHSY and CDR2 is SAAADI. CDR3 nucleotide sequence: TGCGCCAGCAGTCCGACAGGGAACACTGAAGCTTTCTTC. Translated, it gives CASSPTGNTEAFF.

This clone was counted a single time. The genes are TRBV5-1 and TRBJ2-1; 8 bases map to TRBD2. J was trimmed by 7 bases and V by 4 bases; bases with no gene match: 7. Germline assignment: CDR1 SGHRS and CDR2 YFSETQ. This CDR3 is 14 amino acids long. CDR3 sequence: CASSNSGAGNEQFF. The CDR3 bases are TGCGCCAGCAGCAATAGCGGGGCGGGAAATGAGCAGTTCTTC.

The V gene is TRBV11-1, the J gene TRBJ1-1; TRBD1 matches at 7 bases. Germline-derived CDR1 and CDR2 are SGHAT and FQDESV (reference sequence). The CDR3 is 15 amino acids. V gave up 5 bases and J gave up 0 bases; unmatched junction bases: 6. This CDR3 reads CASSPQQGMNTEAFF. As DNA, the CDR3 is TGTGCCAGCAGCCCTCAACAGGGGATGAACACTGAAGCTTTCTTT.

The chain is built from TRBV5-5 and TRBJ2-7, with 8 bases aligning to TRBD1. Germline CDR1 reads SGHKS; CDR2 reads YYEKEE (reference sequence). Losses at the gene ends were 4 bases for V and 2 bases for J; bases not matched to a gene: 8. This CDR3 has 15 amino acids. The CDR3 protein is CASSPPPGQAYEQYF. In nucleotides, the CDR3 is TGTGCCAGCAGCCCCCCTCCGGGACAGGCCTACGAGCAGTACTTC. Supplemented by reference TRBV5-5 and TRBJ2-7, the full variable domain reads DAGVTQSPTHLIKTRGQQVTLRCSPISGHKSVSWYQQVLGQGPQFIFQYYEKEERGRGNFPDRFSARQFPNYSSELNVNALLLGDSALYLCASSPPPGQAYEQYFGPGTRLTVT.

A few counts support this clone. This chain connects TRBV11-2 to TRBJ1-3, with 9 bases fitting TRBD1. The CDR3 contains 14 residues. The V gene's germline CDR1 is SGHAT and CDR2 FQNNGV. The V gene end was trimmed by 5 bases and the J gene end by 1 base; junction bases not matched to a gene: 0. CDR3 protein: CASSDRGSGNTIYF. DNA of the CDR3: TGTGCCAGCAGCGACAGGGGGTCTGGAAACACCATATATTTT.

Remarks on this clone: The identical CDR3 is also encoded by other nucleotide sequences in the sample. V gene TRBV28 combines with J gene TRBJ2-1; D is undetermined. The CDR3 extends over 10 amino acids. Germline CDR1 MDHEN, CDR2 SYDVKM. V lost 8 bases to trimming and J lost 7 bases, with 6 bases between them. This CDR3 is CASGRNEQFF. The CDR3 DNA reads TGTGCCAGCGGCAGGAATGAGCAGTTCTTC. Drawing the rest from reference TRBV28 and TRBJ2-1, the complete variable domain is DVKVTQSSRYLVKRTGEKVFLECVQDMDHENMFWYRQDPGLGLRLIYFSYDVKMKEKGDIPEGYSVSREKKERFSLILESASTNQTSMYLCASGRNEQFFGPGTRLTVL.

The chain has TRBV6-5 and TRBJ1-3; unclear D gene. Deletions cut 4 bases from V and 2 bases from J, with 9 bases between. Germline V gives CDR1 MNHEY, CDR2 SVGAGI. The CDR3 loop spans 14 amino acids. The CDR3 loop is CASSSEGAGNTIYF. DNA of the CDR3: TGTGCCAGCAGTTCCGAGGGAGCTGGAAACACCATATATTTT.

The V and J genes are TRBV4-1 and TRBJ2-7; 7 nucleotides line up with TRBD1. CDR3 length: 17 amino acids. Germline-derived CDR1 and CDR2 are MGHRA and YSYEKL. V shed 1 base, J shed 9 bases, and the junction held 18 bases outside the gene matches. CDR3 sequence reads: CASSQVIPGQYLKGQYF. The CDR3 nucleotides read TGCGCCAGCAGCCAAGTAATTCCGGGACAGTACCTTAAGGGGCAGTACTTC.

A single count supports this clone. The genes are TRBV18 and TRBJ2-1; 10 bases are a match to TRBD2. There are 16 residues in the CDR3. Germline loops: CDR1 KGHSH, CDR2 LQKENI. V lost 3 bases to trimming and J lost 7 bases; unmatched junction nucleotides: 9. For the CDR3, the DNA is TGTGCCAGCTCACCGGGCACTAGCGGGATAGGGAATGAGCAGTTCTTC. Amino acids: CASSPGTSGIGNEQFF.

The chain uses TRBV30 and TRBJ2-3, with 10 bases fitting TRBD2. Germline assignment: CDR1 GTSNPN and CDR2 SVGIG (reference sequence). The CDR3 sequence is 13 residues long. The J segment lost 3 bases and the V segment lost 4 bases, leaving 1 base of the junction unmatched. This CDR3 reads CAWTSGRTDTQYF. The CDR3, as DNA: TGTGCCTGGACTAGCGGGAGAACAGATACGCAGTATTTT.

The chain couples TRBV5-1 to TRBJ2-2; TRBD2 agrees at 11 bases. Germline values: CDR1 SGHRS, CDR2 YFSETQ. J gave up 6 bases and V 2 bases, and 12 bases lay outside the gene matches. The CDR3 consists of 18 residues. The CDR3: CASSFLGIAGGPPGELFF. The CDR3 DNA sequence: TGCGCCAGCAGCTTCCTCGGGATAGCGGGAGGGCCCCCCGGGGAGCTGTTTTTT.

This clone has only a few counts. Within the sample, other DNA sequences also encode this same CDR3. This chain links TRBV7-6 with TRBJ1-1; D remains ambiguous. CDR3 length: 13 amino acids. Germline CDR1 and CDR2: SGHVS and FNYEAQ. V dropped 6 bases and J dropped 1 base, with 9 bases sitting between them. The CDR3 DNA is TGTGCCAGCAGTCTAACAGAGAACACTGAAGCTTTCTTT. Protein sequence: CASSLTENTEAFF.

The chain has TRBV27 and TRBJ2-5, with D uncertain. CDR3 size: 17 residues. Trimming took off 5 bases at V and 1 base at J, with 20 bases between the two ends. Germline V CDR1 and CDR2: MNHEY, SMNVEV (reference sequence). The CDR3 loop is CASSPDLRASRQETQYF. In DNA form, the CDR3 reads TGTGCCAGCAGTCCCGATTTAAGGGCCTCCCGCCAAGAGACCCAGTACTTC.

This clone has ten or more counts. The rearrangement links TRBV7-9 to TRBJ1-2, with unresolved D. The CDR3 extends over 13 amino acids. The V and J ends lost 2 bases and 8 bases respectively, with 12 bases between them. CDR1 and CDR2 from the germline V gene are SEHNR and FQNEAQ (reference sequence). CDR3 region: CASSLMADWGYTF. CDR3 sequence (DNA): TGTGCCAGCAGCTTAATGGCCGACTGGGGCTACACCTTC. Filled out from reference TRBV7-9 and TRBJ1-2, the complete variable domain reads DTGVSQNPRHKITKRGQNVTFRCDPISEHNRLYWYRQTLGQGPEFLTYFQNEAQLEKSRLLSDRFSAERPKGSFSTLEIQRTEQGDSAMYLCASSLMADWGYTFGSGTRLTVV.